This entry describes one T cell receptor beta chain. The antigen is undetermined. Germline values: CDR1 SGHVS, CDR2 FQNEAQ. After removal of 1 base from V and 7 bases from J, the junction contained 5 bases not matched to a gene. The CDR3 extends over 14 amino acids. Data came from immunoSEQ multiplex PCR; TCRdb stores just in-frame clones and leaves some out. The sample holds some 320,000 clones; roughly 84% are singletons and the top ten take about 17%. The source of the sample is a study of shared clonotypes between healthy human individuals. Study outcomes and limitations: Naive subsets typically showed greater estimated richness than memory subsets.

The gene calls are TRBV7-8 and TRBJ2-7; 9 nucleotides match TRBD2. Sequenced input: memory CD8+ T cells sorted from blood. This sample's subset: CD45RO+ cells pooled with CCR7-negative TemRA cells. The sequence derives from a man aged 18 to 30 in good health. In DNA, the CDR3 is TGTGCCAGCAGCTTAGTGGGCCTAGCGGGAGAGCAGTACTTC. Protein: CASSLVGLAGEQYF.